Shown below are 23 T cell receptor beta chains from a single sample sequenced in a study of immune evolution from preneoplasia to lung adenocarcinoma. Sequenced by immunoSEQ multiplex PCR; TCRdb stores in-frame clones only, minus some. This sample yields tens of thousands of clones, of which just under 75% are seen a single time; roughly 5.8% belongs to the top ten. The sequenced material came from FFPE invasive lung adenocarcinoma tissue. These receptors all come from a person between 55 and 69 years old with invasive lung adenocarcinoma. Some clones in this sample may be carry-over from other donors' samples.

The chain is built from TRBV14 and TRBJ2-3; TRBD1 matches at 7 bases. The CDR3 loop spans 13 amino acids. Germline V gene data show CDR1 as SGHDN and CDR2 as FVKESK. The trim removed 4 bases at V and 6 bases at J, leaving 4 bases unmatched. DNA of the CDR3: TGTGCCAGCAGCCTAGGACAGGTCGATACGCAGTATTTT. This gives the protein CASSLGQVDTQYF. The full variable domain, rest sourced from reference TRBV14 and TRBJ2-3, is EAGVTQFPSHSVIEKGQTVTLRCDPISGHDNLYWYRRVMGKEIKFLLHFVKESKQDESGMPNNRFLAERTGGTYSTLKVQPAELEDSGVYFCASSLGQVDTQYFGPGTRLTVL.

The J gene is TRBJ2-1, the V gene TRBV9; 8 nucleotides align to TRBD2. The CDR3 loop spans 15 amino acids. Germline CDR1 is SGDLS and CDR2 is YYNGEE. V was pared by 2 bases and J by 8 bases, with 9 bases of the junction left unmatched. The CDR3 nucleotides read TGTGCCAGCAGCGTTCAGTCCTACGGGGGGGATGAGCAGTTCTTC. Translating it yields CASSVQSYGGDEQFF.

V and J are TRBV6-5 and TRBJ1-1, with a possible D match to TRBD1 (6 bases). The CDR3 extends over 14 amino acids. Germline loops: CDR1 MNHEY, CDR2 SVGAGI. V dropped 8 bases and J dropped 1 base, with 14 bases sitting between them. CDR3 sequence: CASHIDRTNTEAFF. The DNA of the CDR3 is TGTGCCAGCCATATCGACAGGACGAACACTGAAGCTTTCTTT.

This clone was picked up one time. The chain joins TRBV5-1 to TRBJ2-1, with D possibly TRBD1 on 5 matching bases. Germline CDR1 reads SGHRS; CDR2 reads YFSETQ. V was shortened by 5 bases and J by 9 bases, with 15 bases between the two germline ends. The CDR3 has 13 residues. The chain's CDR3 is CASSRRDRGEQFF. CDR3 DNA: TGCGCCAGCAGTCGTAGGGATAGGGGTGAGCAGTTCTTC.

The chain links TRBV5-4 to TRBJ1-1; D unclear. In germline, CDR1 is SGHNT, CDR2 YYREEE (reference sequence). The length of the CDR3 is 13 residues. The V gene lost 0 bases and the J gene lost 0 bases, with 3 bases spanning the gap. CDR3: CASSLDLNTEAFF. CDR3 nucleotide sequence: TGTGCCAGCAGCTTGGACCTGAACACTGAAGCTTTCTTT.

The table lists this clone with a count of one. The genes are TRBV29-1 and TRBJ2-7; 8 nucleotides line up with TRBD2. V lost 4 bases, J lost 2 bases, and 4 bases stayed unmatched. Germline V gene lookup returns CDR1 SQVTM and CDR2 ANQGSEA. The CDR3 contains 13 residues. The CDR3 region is CSVVTSGAYEQYF. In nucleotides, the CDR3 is TGCAGCGTTGTTACTAGCGGAGCCTACGAGCAGTACTTC.

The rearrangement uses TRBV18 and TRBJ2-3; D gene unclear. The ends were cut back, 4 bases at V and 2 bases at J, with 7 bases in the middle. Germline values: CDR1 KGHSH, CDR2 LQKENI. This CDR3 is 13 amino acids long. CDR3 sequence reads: CASSQSLTDTQYF. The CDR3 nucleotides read TGTGCCAGCTCACAGTCTCTCACAGATACGCAGTATTTT.

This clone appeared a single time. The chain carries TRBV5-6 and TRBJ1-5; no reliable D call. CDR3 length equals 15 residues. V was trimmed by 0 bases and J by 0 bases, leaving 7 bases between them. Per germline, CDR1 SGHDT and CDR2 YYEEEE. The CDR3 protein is CASSLGTYSNQPQHF. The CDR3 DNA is TGTGCCAGCAGCTTGGGGACCTATAGCAATCAGCCCCAGCATTTT.

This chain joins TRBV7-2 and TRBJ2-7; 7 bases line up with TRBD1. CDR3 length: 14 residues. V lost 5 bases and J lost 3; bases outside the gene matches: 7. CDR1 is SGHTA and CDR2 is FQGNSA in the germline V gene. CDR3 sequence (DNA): TGTGCCAGCAGCGGGACAGAAACACGCTACGAGCAGTACTTC. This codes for CASSGTETRYEQYF.

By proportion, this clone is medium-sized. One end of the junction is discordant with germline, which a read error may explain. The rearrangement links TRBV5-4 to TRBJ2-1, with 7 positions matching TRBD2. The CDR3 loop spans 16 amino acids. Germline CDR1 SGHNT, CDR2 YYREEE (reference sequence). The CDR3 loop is CASSLGGGVTYNEQFF. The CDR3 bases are TGTGCCAGCAGTTTGGGTGGGGGGGTTACCTACAATGAGCAGTTCTTC.

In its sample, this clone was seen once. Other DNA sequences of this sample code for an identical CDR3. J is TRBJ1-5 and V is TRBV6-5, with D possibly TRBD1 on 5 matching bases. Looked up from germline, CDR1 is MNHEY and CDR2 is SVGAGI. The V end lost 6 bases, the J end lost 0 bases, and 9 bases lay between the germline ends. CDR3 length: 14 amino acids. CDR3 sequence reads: CASSPDSSNQPQHF. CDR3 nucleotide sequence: TGTGCCAGCAGCCCCGACAGTAGCAATCAGCCCCAGCATTTT.

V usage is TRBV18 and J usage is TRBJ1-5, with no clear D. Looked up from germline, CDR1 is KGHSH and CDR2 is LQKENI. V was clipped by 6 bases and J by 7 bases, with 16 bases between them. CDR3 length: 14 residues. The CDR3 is CASSYYRDEQPQHF. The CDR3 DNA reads TGTGCCAGCTCCTACTACCGGGATGAGCAGCCCCAGCATTTT.

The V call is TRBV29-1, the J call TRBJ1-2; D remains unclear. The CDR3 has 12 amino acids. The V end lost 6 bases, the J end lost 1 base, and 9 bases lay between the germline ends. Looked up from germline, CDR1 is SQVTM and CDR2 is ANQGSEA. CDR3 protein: CSVKGINYGYTF. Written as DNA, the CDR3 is TGCAGCGTCAAAGGGATTAACTATGGCTACACCTTC.

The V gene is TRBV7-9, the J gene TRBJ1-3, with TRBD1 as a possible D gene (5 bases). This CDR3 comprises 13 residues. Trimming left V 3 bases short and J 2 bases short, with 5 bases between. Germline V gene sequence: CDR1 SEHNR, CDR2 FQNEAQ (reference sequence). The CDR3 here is CASSLTAGNTIYF. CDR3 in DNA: TGTGCCAGCAGCTTGACAGCTGGAAACACCATATATTTT.

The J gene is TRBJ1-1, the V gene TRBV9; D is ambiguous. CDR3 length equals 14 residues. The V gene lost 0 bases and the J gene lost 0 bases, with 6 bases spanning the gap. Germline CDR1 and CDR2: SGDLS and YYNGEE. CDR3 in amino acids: CASSVDYMNTEAFF. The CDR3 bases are TGTGCCAGCAGCGTAGATTATATGAACACTGAAGCTTTCTTT.

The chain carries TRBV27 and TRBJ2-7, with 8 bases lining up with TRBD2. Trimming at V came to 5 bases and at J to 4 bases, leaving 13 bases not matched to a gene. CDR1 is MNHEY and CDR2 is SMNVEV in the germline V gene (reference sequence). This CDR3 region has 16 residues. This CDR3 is CASSPRTSPIGYEQYF. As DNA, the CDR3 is TGTGCCAGCAGTCCGCGGACTAGCCCAATCGGATACGAGCAGTACTTC.

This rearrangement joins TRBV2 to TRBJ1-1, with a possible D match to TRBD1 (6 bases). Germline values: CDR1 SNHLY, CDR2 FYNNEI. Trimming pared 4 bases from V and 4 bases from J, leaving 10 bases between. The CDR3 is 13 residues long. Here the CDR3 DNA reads TGTGCCAGCAGTGGAAGGGGGGCCACTGAAGCTTTCTTT. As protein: CASSGRGATEAFF.

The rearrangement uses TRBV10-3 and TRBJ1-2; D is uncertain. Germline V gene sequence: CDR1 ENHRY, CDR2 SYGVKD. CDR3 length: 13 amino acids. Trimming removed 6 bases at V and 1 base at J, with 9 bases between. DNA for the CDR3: TGTGCCATCAGCCGGGATAGTAACTATGGCTACACCTTC. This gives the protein CAISRDSNYGYTF.

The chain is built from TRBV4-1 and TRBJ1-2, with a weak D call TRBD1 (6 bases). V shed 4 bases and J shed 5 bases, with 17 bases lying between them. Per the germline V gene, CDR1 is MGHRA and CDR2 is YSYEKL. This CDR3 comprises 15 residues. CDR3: CASSPSPGTNYGYTF. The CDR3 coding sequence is TGCGCCAGCAGCCCGAGTCCCGGGACAAATTATGGCTACACCTTC.

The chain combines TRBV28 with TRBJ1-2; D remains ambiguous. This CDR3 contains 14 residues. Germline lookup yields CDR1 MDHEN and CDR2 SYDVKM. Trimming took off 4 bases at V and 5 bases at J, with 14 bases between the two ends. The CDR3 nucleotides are TGTGCCAGCAGTTATGACCCGGTAGGGTATGGCTACACCTTC. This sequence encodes CASSYDPVGYGYTF.

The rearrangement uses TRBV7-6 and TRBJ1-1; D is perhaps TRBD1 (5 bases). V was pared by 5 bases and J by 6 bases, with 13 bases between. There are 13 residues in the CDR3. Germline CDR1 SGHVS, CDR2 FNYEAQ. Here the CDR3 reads CASSPLRVPEAFF. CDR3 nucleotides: TGTGCCAGCAGCCCCCTCAGGGTTCCTGAAGCTTTCTTT.

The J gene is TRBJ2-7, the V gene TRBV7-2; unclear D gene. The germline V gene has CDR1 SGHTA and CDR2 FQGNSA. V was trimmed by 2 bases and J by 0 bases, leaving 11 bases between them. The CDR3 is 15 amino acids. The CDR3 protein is CASSLSPVSSYEQYF. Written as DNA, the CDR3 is TGTGCCAGCAGCTTAAGTCCGGTGAGCTCCTACGAGCAGTACTTC.

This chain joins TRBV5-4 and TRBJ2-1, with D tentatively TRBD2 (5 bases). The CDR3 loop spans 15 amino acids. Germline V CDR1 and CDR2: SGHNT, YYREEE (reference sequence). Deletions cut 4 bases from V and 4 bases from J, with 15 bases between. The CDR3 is CASSATEGLYNEQFF. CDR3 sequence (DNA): TGTGCCAGCAGCGCCACAGAGGGCCTATACAATGAGCAGTTCTTC.